The 19 T cell receptor beta chains below all came from one sample that was sequenced in a study of blood T cells in healthy people across ages. For the second PCR, which ran for about 7 to 11 cycles, a sample-barcoded 5' primer and a J-beta primer mix were used. TCRdb reanalysed the 5' RACE reads using MiXCR and keeps one entry per CDR3 protein. The sample holds around 520,000 distinct CDR3 sequences, 25% to 35% seen once. These same records also appear under a second study, on T cells of mothers and their children.

The sequenced sample was blood. The receptor set was obtained from a boy aged 2 to 9 in good health.

The chain joins TRBV7-2 to TRBJ1-4; tentative D call: TRBD1 (5 bases). The germline CDR1 and CDR2 sequences are SGHTA and FQGNSA. The CDR3 consists of 16 residues. V dropped 2 bases and J dropped 3 bases, with 13 bases sitting between them. The CDR3, as DNA: TGTGCCAGCAGCTTAAGGGGCGGTGGTTCTAATGAAAAACTGTTTTTT. Translated, it gives CASSLRGGGSNEKLFF. Full variable domain (missing parts from reference TRBV7-2 and TRBJ1-4): GAGVSQSPSNKVTEKGKDVELRCDPISGHTALYWYRQSLGQGLEFLIYFQGNSAPDKSGLPSDRFSAERTGGSVSTLTIQRTQQEDSAVYLCASSLRGGGSNEKLFFGSGTQLSVL.

This rearrangement joins TRBV4-1 to TRBJ1-2; D unclear. Germline lookup yields CDR1 MGHRA and CDR2 YSYEKL. The V and J ends lost 1 base and 5 bases respectively, with 8 bases between them. The CDR3 has 13 residues. CDR3 sequence: CASSQGATYGYTF. In DNA form, the CDR3 reads TGCGCCAGCAGCCAAGGGGCGACTTATGGCTACACCTTC.

V usage is TRBV7-3 and J usage is TRBJ2-1; 7 bases line up with TRBD2. J was trimmed by 2 bases and V by 8 bases; bases with no gene match: 6. This CDR3 has 14 amino acids. Germline-derived CDR1 and CDR2 are SGHTA and FQGTGA. The CDR3 DNA sequence: TGTGCCAGCGTGGGGGGGATCGCCTACAATGAGCAGTTCTTC. Encoded protein: CASVGGIAYNEQFF. Drawing the rest from reference TRBV7-3 and TRBJ2-1, the complete variable domain is GAGVSQTPSNKVTEKGKYVELRCDPISGHTALYWYRQSLGQGPEFLIYFQGTGAADDSGLPNDRFFAVRPEGSVSTLKIQRTERGDSAVYLCASVGGIAYNEQFFGPGTRLTVL.

This chain joins TRBV12-3 or TRBV12-4 and TRBJ2-6; D ambiguous. This CDR3 spans 14 amino acids. V lost 10 bases and J lost 0, with 10 bases in between. CDR3 coding DNA: TGTGCCATCCAACCCCACTCTGGGGCCAACGTCCTGACTTTC. It encodes CAIQPHSGANVLTF.

The J gene is TRBJ1-2, the V gene TRBV20-1; D gene ambiguous. V was shortened by 6 bases and J by 8 bases, with 19 bases between the two germline ends. This CDR3 region has 13 residues. Looked up from germline, CDR1 is DFQATT and CDR2 is SNEGSKA (reference sequence). Here the CDR3 DNA reads TGCAGTGCACTCCCTCCGGACTTAGGGGGCTACACCTTC. Amino acids: CSALPPDLGGYTF.

This chain connects TRBV5-1 to TRBJ2-5, with 10 bases fitting TRBD2. CDR3 length: 16 amino acids. Trimming removed 0 bases from V and 2 bases from J; junction bases left unmatched: 4. The germline V gene has CDR1 SGHRS and CDR2 YFSETQ. CDR3 protein: CASSLVGTSDQETQYF. For the CDR3, the DNA is TGCGCCAGCAGCTTGGTTGGGACTAGCGATCAAGAGACCCAGTACTTC.

This chain joins TRBV6-1 and TRBJ1-2, with D possibly TRBD1 on 6 matching bases. This CDR3 comprises 14 residues. V gave up 3 bases and J gave up 4 bases, with 12 bases separating them. CDR1 and CDR2 (germline): MNHNS, SASEGT. DNA for the CDR3: TGTGCCAGCAGTGACCGACAGGAGGGCTATGGCTACACCTTC. The encoded protein is CASSDRQEGYGYTF.

This clonotype was observed a handful of times. The chain couples TRBV20-1 to TRBJ2-5, with 10 bases matching TRBD1. Per germline, CDR1 DFQATT and CDR2 SNEGSKA (reference sequence). This CDR3 is 12 amino acids long. The CDR3 here is CSGQGGQETQYF. In nucleotides, the CDR3 is TGCAGCGGACAGGGGGGTCAAGAGACCCAGTACTTC.

The chain employs TRBV5-4 and TRBJ1-1; D ambiguous. The CDR3 is made up of 15 amino acids. Trimming cost V 0 bases and J 0 bases, with 9 bases left between them. CDR1 is SGHNT, CDR2 YYREEE, per germline (reference sequence). The CDR3 DNA reads as TGTGCCAGCAGCTTGGCCCCCACCATGAACACTGAAGCTTTCTTT. It yields the protein CASSLAPTMNTEAFF.

The chain couples TRBV7-9 to TRBJ2-7; 8 bases line up with TRBD1. V was clipped by 1 base and J by 6 bases; unmatched bases: 11. The CDR3 contains 16 residues. CDR1 is SEHNR, CDR2 FQNEAQ, per germline (reference sequence). CDR3 coding DNA: TGTGCCAGCAGCTTAGGGGACAGGAACCCTTACGGCGAGCAGTACTTC. Protein: CASSLGDRNPYGEQYF.

This clonotype was detected only once. The J gene is TRBJ2-1, the V gene TRBV6-2 or TRBV6-3, with D possibly matching TRBD1 (5 bases). CDR1 MNHEY and CDR2 SVGEGT come from the germline V gene. The CDR3 runs to 13 residues. V was cut by 8 bases and J by 4 bases, with 12 bases left in between. The CDR3 protein is CASADQGYNEQFF. CDR3 sequence (DNA): TGTGCCAGCGCGGACCAGGGTTACAATGAGCAGTTCTTC.

This clonotype was picked up a small number of times. The conserved phenylalanine or tryptophan normally closing the CDR3 is absent here, so this likely arose from a read error. The chain carries TRBV7-8 and TRBJ2-5, with D unresolved. Near its end, the DNA agrees better with TRBJ2-7, so the J call may be wrong. From germline, CDR1 is SGHVS and CDR2 FQNEAQ. This CDR3 has 14 amino acids. CDR3 in DNA: TGTGCCAGCAGCTCCCTAGTGAAACCCTACGAGCAGTACCTC. Translated: CASSSLVKPYEQYL.

The CDR3 bases are TGTGCCAGCAGTGACAGGGGAGGGCCTGAAGCTTTCTTT. Residues: CASSDRGGPEAFF. The chain has TRBV2 and TRBJ1-1; weak D call: TRBD1 (6 bases). The CDR3 sequence is 13 residues long. With 3 bases removed from V and 6 bases from J, the gap between germline ends came to 11 bases. Per the germline V gene, CDR1 is SNHLY and CDR2 is FYNNEI.

This chain connects TRBV5-5 to TRBJ2-7, with TRBD1 identical over 12 bases. The closer fit of TRBJ2-1 to the DNA end suggests the J call may be wrong. CDR1 is SGHKS, CDR2 YYEKEE, per germline (reference sequence). CDR3 length: 15 residues. CDR3 in amino acids: CASSTGTGGANEQFF. The CDR3 DNA sequence: TGTGCCAGCAGCACCGGGACAGGGGGCGCGAATGAGCAGTTCTTC.

The rearrangement links TRBV18 to TRBJ1-1; the match to TRBD1 covers 7 bases. Germline V lookup: CDR1 KGHSH, CDR2 LQKENI. The CDR3 length is 17 residues. V trimming: 6 bases; J trimming: 2 bases; junction bases outside the gene matches: 15. CDR3 loop: CASSRNRQGESNTEAFF. The CDR3 DNA follows: TGTGCCAGCTCGCGCAATCGGCAGGGGGAGTCAAACACTGAAGCTTTCTTT.

The chain is built from TRBV10-3 and TRBJ2-5; TRBD2 agrees at 10 bases. The J call may be faulty, since TRBJ2-7 better matches the DNA end. This CDR3 is 14 amino acids long. From germline, CDR1 is ENHRY and CDR2 SYGVKD. This chain's CDR3 is CAISSSGSRYEQYF. DNA for the CDR3: TGTGCCATCAGTTCTAGCGGGAGCAGATACGAGCAGTACTTC.

This chain uses TRBV20-1 with TRBJ2-3, with D tentatively TRBD1 or TRBD2 (5 bases each). Germline CDR1 is DFQATT and CDR2 is SNEGSKA (reference sequence). V was clipped by 5 bases and J by 2 bases, with 14 bases between them. There are 14 residues in the CDR3. The CDR3 region is CSADPEDITDTQYF. CDR3 DNA: TGCAGTGCTGACCCGGAGGACATCACAGATACGCAGTATTTT.

J is TRBJ1-4 and V is TRBV6-1; weak D call: TRBD1 (5 bases). The germline V and J ends were trimmed by 6 bases and 3 bases, with 14 bases remaining between them. This CDR3 has 15 amino acids. Per germline, CDR1 MNHNS and CDR2 SASEGT. CDR3 DNA sequence: TGTGCCAGCAGATACGACCAGGGATCTAATGAAAAACTGTTTTTT. Protein product: CASRYDQGSNEKLFF.

The chain couples TRBV29-1 to TRBJ1-2; TRBD1 agrees at 7 bases. Germline CDR1 SQVTM, CDR2 ANQGSEA. The CDR3 totals 12 residues. Trimming at V came to 8 bases and at J to 2 bases, leaving 5 bases not matched to a gene. The chain's CDR3 is CSIRDRNYGYTF. DNA for the CDR3: TGCAGCATCCGGGACAGAAACTATGGCTACACCTTC.